The 28 T cell receptor beta chains given below trace back to one sample, sequenced in a study of blood T cell repertoires in COVID-19. Libraries were prepared by immunoSEQ multiplex PCR; TCRdb keeps only in-frame clonotypes and omits some of them. The data hold over 50,000 clones, with about 90% observed a single time. The sequenced sample was peripheral blood. Every receptor here comes from a human donor in a cohort sampled during active COVID-19.

The chain recombines TRBV4-2 with TRBJ2-1; the D is unclear. The ends were cut back, 1 base at V and 0 bases at J, with 7 bases in the middle. The CDR3 contains 15 residues. CDR1 is LGHNA and CDR2 is YNFKEQ in the germline V gene. In DNA form, the CDR3 reads TGTGCCAGCAGCCAAGGCGCGAGCTCCTACAATGAGCAGTTCTTC. Its protein is CASSQGASSYNEQFF.

The rearrangement uses TRBV29-1 and TRBJ2-3; D may be TRBD2 (5 bases). The CDR3 has 14 amino acids. V shed 5 bases and J shed 4 bases, with 16 bases lying between them. Per germline, CDR1 SQVTM and CDR2 ANQGSEA. The DNA for the CDR3 is TGCAGCGTTTTTCCTAGCCGGGTCCCAGATACGCAGTATTTT. Translation: CSVFPSRVPDTQYF.

Remarks on this clone: Within the sample, other DNA sequences also encode this same CDR3. The chain couples TRBV5-6 to TRBJ2-7; tentative D call: TRBD1 (5 bases). The V gene's germline CDR1 is SGHDT and CDR2 YYEEEE. Between the trimmed V and J ends, which lost 4 bases and 3 bases, there was a span of 8 bases. The CDR3 spans 12 residues. The CDR3 loop reads CASSGQGYEQYF. CDR3 DNA sequence: TGTGCCAGCAGCGGGCAGGGCTACGAGCAGTACTTC.

The rearrangement links TRBV7-2 to TRBJ2-1, with 9 bases aligning to TRBD2. Germline V gene sequence: CDR1 SGHTA, CDR2 FQGNSA. J gave up 9 bases and V 0 bases, and 0 bases lay outside the gene matches. The CDR3 contains 13 residues. CDR3: CASSLATSGEQFF. The CDR3 DNA reads TGTGCCAGCAGCTTAGCGACTAGCGGTGAGCAGTTCTTC.

The sample holds a few counts of this clone. The chain joins TRBV5-1 to TRBJ2-7; D uncertain. Trimming took off 4 bases at V and 0 bases at J, with 11 bases between the two ends. The CDR3 length is 14 residues. Germline CDR1 reads SGHRS; CDR2 reads YFSETQ. The CDR3 nucleotides read TGCGCCAGCAGCGTGAGGCAAATCTCCTACGAGCAGTACTTC. Amino acid sequence: CASSVRQISYEQYF.

Only one count was recorded for this clone. The J gene is TRBJ1-3, the V gene TRBV6-1, with D unclear. V lost 4 bases and J lost 7, with 20 bases in between. The V gene's germline CDR1 is MNHNS and CDR2 SASEGT. The CDR3 loop spans 16 amino acids. As DNA, the CDR3 is TGTGCCAGCAGTGGGGGTTATTCAGATTCGGGGAACACCATATATTTT. Protein sequence: CASSGGYSDSGNTIYF.

In its sample, this clone was seen once. This chain joins TRBV24-1 and TRBJ2-5; 8 bases line up with TRBD1. Per the germline V gene, CDR1 is KGHDR and CDR2 is SFDVKD. Trimming took 0 bases from V and 7 from J; bases not matched to a gene: 12. There are 17 residues in the CDR3. The CDR3 region is CATSDLGVKDRVGTQYF. The CDR3 region has the DNA TGTGCCACCAGTGATTTGGGAGTAAAGGACAGGGTAGGGACCCAGTACTTC.

This sequence joins TRBV6-5 and TRBJ1-1; D gene unclear. Trimming pared 0 bases from V and 1 base from J, leaving 9 bases between. The CDR3 spans 15 residues. The V gene's germline CDR1 is MNHEY and CDR2 SVGAGI. The CDR3 loop reads CASSYSRNRNTEAFF. The CDR3 DNA reads as TGTGCCAGCAGTTACTCGCGAAACCGGAACACTGAAGCTTTCTTT.

The chain carries TRBV12-3 or TRBV12-4 and TRBJ1-1; tentatively, D is TRBD1 (5 bases). The CDR3 runs 13 residues. V was pared by 6 bases and J by 1 base, with 9 bases between. CDR3 sequence reads: CASSSQANTEAFF. The CDR3 nucleotides are TGTGCCAGCAGCTCACAGGCGAACACTGAAGCTTTCTTT.

The chain is built from TRBV3-1 (or the pseudogene TRBV3-2) and TRBJ2-1, with 7 bases lining up with TRBD2. This CDR3 is built from 15 residues. The germline CDR1 and CDR2 sequences are LGHDT and YNNKEL (reference sequence). V lost 6 bases and J lost 4; bases outside the gene matches: 9. DNA of the CDR3: TGTGCCAGCAGACCACAAGCGGGATCGTACAATGAGCAGTTCTTC. As protein: CASRPQAGSYNEQFF.

About this clone itself: The junction shows a germline mismatch at one end, possibly a read error. The chain uses TRBV20-1 and TRBJ2-7; TRBD1 agrees at 9 bases. The CDR3 sequence is 10 residues long. CDR1 is DFQATT, CDR2 SNEGSKA, per germline (reference sequence). DNA of the CDR3: TGCAGTGCCGCCGGGACAGGGCTGATTTTC. It is translated as CSAAGTGLIF.

V is TRBV28 and J is TRBJ1-5; 11 bases fit TRBD1. The V and J ends lost 0 bases and 2 bases, in that order; junction bases with no gene match: 0. Germline CDR1 reads MDHEN; CDR2 reads SYDVKM. This CDR3 has 16 residues. The CDR3 sequence: CASSLWGQGGNQPQHF. The CDR3 coding sequence is TGTGCCAGCAGTTTATGGGGACAGGGGGGCAATCAGCCCCAGCATTTT. The whole variable domain, remainder taken from reference TRBV28 and TRBJ1-5, is DVKVTQSSRYLVKRTGEKVFLECVQDMDHENMFWYRQDPGLGLRLIYFSYDVKMKEKGDIPEGYSVSREKKERFSLILESASTNQTSMYLCASSLWGQGGNQPQHFGDGTRLSIL.

The chain employs TRBV7-9 and TRBJ2-4, with a weak D call TRBD2 (7 bases). CDR1 is SEHNR and CDR2 is FQNEAQ in the germline V gene (reference sequence). The CDR3 contains 13 residues. The ends were cut back, 3 bases at V and 12 bases at J, with 15 bases in the middle. CDR3 DNA: TGTGCCAGCAGCTTTAGCAGGGAGGGGGGTCAGTACTTC. This sequence encodes CASSFSREGGQYF.

V and J are TRBV10-2 and TRBJ2-7; TRBD2 is a possible D gene (7 bases). This CDR3 contains 15 residues. Per the germline V gene, CDR1 is WSHSY and CDR2 is SAAADI. The germline V and J ends were trimmed by 7 bases and 5 bases, with 21 bases remaining between them. The CDR3 loop is CASKAAGARGHEQYF. The CDR3, as DNA: TGCGCCAGCAAGGCGGCGGGGGCGCGCGGCCACGAGCAGTACTTC.

The V call is TRBV5-4, the J call TRBJ1-1; perhaps TRBD1 as D (5 bases). Germline V CDR1 and CDR2: SGHNT, YYREEE (reference sequence). There are 13 residues in the CDR3. Trimming left V 6 bases short and J 5 bases short, with 14 bases between. The CDR3 spells CASNPWGETEAFF. DNA for the CDR3: TGTGCCAGCAACCCTTGGGGGGAGACTGAAGCTTTCTTT. The variable domain in full, completed from reference TRBV5-4 and TRBJ1-1, reads ETGVTQSPTHLIKTRGQQVTLRCSSQSGHNTVSWYQQALGQGPQFIFQYYREEENGRGNFPPRFSGLQFPNYSSELNVNALELDDSALYLCASNPWGETEAFFGQGTRLTVV.

This clone was counted only a few times. The rearrangement joins TRBV5-1 to TRBJ2-1; possible D gene TRBD2, 5 bases. This CDR3 has 18 residues. Germline values: CDR1 SGHRS, CDR2 YFSETQ. V dropped 4 bases and J dropped 9 bases, with 29 bases sitting between them. CDR3 sequence: CASSPFKGAIPESGEQFF. DNA of the CDR3: TGCGCCAGCAGCCCGTTTAAGGGAGCTATCCCCGAATCTGGTGAGCAGTTCTTC.

This chain links TRBV6-5 with TRBJ1-4, with 9 nucleotides matching TRBD1. The CDR3 is 14 residues long. Germline CDR1 reads MNHEY; CDR2 reads SVGAGI. The V segment lost 6 bases and the J segment 7 bases; nucleotides outside the gene matches: 6. The CDR3: CASRGNRGLEKLFF. The DNA of the CDR3 is TGTGCCAGCAGGGGGAACAGGGGGCTTGAAAAACTGTTTTTT.

V usage is TRBV5-6 and J usage is TRBJ2-2; a weak D match, TRBD1 (5 bases). Trimming shortened V by 5 bases and J by 2 bases, and 10 bases separated the two germline ends. This CDR3 comprises 14 residues. CDR1 is SGHDT and CDR2 is YYEEEE in the germline V gene. CDR3 protein: CASSKTVNTGELFF. The CDR3 DNA follows: TGTGCCAGCAGTAAGACAGTAAACACCGGGGAGCTGTTTTTT.

The CDR3 nucleotides read TGTGCTAGGACAGGCAGCAATGGCTACACCTTC. Translated: CARTGSNGYTF. V usage is TRBV19 and J usage is TRBJ1-2, with TRBD1 identical over 7 bases. The length of the CDR3 is 11 residues. From germline, CDR1 is LNHDA and CDR2 SQIVND (reference sequence).

This chain connects TRBV9 to TRBJ1-3; a weak D match, TRBD1 (5 bases). CDR1 is SGDLS, CDR2 YYNGEE, per germline. The CDR3 runs to 15 residues. V dropped 4 bases and J dropped 0 bases, with 11 bases sitting between them. The DNA for the CDR3 is TGTGCCAGCAGCCCACGGGGGAACTCTGGAAACACCATATATTTT. Translated: CASSPRGNSGNTIYF.

The chain's CDR3 is CASSVRLAVDTQYF. The DNA of the CDR3 is TGTGCCAGCAGCGTCAGACTAGCGGTGGATACGCAGTATTTT. The V gene is TRBV9, the J gene TRBJ2-3; 9 bases line up with TRBD2. This CDR3 is 14 amino acids long. Trimming at V came to 2 bases and at J to 6 bases, leaving 4 bases not matched to a gene. Looked up from germline, CDR1 is SGDLS and CDR2 is YYNGEE. The complete variable domain, with remaining parts taken from reference TRBV9 and TRBJ2-3, reads DSGVTQTPKHLITATGQRVTLRCSPRSGDLSVYWYQQSLDQGLQFLIQYYNGEERAKGNILERFSAQQFPDLHSELNLSSLELGDSALYFCASSVRLAVDTQYFGPGTRLTVL.

This chain links TRBV28 with TRBJ2-1, with D hard to call. Germline loops: CDR1 MDHEN, CDR2 SYDVKM. V was clipped by 7 bases and J by 7 bases, with 17 bases between them. The CDR3 length is 14 residues. In DNA, the CDR3 is TGTGCCAGCACTAAAAGCTCCAGGCTAAATGAGCAGTTCTTC. Translated, it gives CASTKSSRLNEQFF.

The chain is built from TRBV6-6 and TRBJ2-7; 9 positions agree with TRBD1. Germline assignment: CDR1 MNHNY and CDR2 SVGAGI (reference sequence). V shed 5 bases and J 2 bases; nucleotides not matched to a gene: 4. The CDR3 is made up of 14 amino acids. DNA of the CDR3: TGTGCCAGCAGTGCGGACAGGGGACCCTACGAGCAGTACTTC. It translates to CASSADRGPYEQYF.

CDR3 loop: CASSATIAGVRTDTQYF. DNA for the CDR3: TGTGCCAGCAGTGCAACCATAGCGGGAGTCCGGACAGATACGCAGTATTTT. The rearrangement links TRBV7-2 to TRBJ2-3, with 9 bases identical to TRBD2. Germline CDR1 is SGHTA and CDR2 is FQGNSA. V lost 6 bases, J lost 3 bases, and 13 bases stayed unmatched. This CDR3 is 17 amino acids long.

The V and J genes are TRBV19 and TRBJ1-1; 7 bases fit TRBD1. Germline V CDR1 and CDR2: LNHDA, SQIVND (reference sequence). The CDR3 covers 14 residues. Unmatched junction bases numbered 7, after V lost 7 bases and J lost 2 bases. CDR3 sequence (DNA): TGTGCCAGTACCTCCCAGGGGGTAAACACTGAAGCTTTCTTT. It yields the protein CASTSQGVNTEAFF.

The V call is TRBV9, the J call TRBJ2-3; 10 bases agree with TRBD1. Germline lookup yields CDR1 SGDLS and CDR2 YYNGEE. V lost 3 bases and J lost 4; bases outside the gene matches: 5. This CDR3 is 15 amino acids long. CDR3 bases: TGTGCCAGCAGCGCGGGACAGGGGACGTCAGATACGCAGTATTTT. Translation: CASSAGQGTSDTQYF. The full variable domain, its missing parts supplied by reference TRBV9 and TRBJ2-3, is DSGVTQTPKHLITATGQRVTLRCSPRSGDLSVYWYQQSLDQGLQFLIQYYNGEERAKGNILERFSAQQFPDLHSELNLSSLELGDSALYFCASSAGQGTSDTQYFGPGTRLTVL.

The chain links TRBV7-9 to TRBJ2-1; 8 bases align to TRBD1. The CDR3 has 15 residues. Germline V CDR1 and CDR2: SEHNR, FQNEAQ (reference sequence). V was pared by 5 bases and J by 5 bases, with 8 bases of the junction left unmatched. The CDR3: CASSPRGQLNNEQFF. CDR3 nucleotides: TGTGCCAGCAGCCCCAGGGGGCAGTTAAACAATGAGCAGTTCTTC. The full variable domain, rest sourced from reference TRBV7-9 and TRBJ2-1, is DTGVSQNPRHKITKRGQNVTFRCDPISEHNRLYWYRQTLGQGPEFLTYFQNEAQLEKSRLLSDRFSAERPKGSFSTLEIQRTEQGDSAMYLCASSPRGQLNNEQFFGPGTRLTVL.

The chain uses TRBV5-8 and TRBJ2-3, with D maybe TRBD1 (6 bases). The germline V gene encodes CDR1 SGHTS and CDR2 YDEGEE. With 4 bases removed from V and 0 bases from J, the gap between germline ends came to 15 bases. CDR3 size: 16 residues. This chain's CDR3 is CASSRGQRTSTDTQYF. The CDR3 bases are TGTGCCAGCAGCCGAGGACAGCGCACTAGCACAGATACGCAGTATTTT. Filled out from reference TRBV5-8 and TRBJ2-3, the complete variable domain reads EAGVTQSPTHLIKTRGQQATLRCSPISGHTSVYWYQQALGLGLQFLLWYDEGEERNRGNFPPRFSGRQFPNYSSELNVNALELEDSALYLCASSRGQRTSTDTQYFGPGTRLTVL.